There are a few counts of the clone carrying this T cell receptor beta chain. This entry is derived from a study of blood T cell repertoires in COVID-19. As for the study in general: The United States, Italy and Spain provided the acute and convalescent COVID-19 samples. In each case, the material was cDNA or gDNA derived from T cells, B-cell-depleted T cells, or PBMCs.

Source study methods: By means of reference gene primer amplification, nucleated cell counts were estimated. Repertoires were generated with immunoSEQ multiplex PCR, while TCRdb's copy carries only in-frame clones and drops some. The DNA was the basis for D and trimming; V, J and clone size are from that table. In the table there are fewer than 150,000 clones, about nine tenths of which are singletons. Deletions cut 6 bases from V and 9 bases from J, with 9 bases between. The CDR3 length is 11 residues. From germline, CDR1 is SGHVS and CDR2 FQNEAQ. The chain uses TRBV7-8 and TRBJ2-1; D possibly corresponds to TRBD1 (5 bases). The source of this sequence is a man between 65 and 85 years old who had recovered from COVID-19. Source material: peripheral blood. The CDR3 region is CASRVRGEQFF. The CDR3 nucleotides are TGTGCCAGCAGGGTAAGGGGTGAGCAGTTCTTC.